These 5 T cell receptor beta chains were all obtained from the same sample, sequenced in a study of shared clonotypes between healthy human individuals. Profiled with immunoSEQ multiplex PCR; TCRdb holds only in-frame clones, not every one. The sample has roughly 2,000,000 clones; about 93% are singletons. CD8 cells regarded as naive lacked CD45RO, were positively chosen for CCR7, and omitted terminally differentiated effector memory CD45RA+ cells. Sequenced sample: naive CD8+ T cells from PBMCs. These receptors all come from a man younger than 35 in good health. Some clones in this sample may be carry-over from other donors' samples.

The chain couples TRBV4-2 to TRBJ1-5; tentatively, D is TRBD1 (5 bases). The germline CDR1 and CDR2 sequences are LGHNA and YNFKEQ. The CDR3 is 14 amino acids. V shed 2 bases and J shed 5 bases, with 10 bases lying between them. The CDR3 loop is CASSQTTGDQPQHF. The CDR3 nucleotides read TGTGCCAGCAGCCAAACTACAGGAGATCAGCCCCAGCATTTT.

The chain combines TRBV19 with TRBJ2-3, with D possibly being TRBD2 (5 bases). The ends were cut back, 1 base at V and 2 bases at J, with 13 bases in the middle. The CDR3 loop spans 16 amino acids. Looked up from germline, CDR1 is LNHDA and CDR2 is SQIVND (reference sequence). The CDR3 nucleotides are TGTGCCAGTAGTATAGGGGCAAACGACTACACAGATACGCAGTATTTT. Translating it yields CASSIGANDYTDTQYF.

The chain is built from TRBV2 and TRBJ1-1; D is undetermined. The CDR3 runs to 15 residues. From germline, CDR1 is SNHLY and CDR2 FYNNEI. Deletions cut 0 bases from V and 3 bases from J, with 11 bases between. CDR3 coding DNA: TGTGCCAGCAGTGAAGCATGGGGAAGGGACACTGAAGCTTTCTTT. Translation: CASSEAWGRDTEAFF.

This sequence joins TRBV7-9 and TRBJ1-1; maybe TRBD1 (5 bases). The germline V gene encodes CDR1 SEHNR and CDR2 FQNEAQ (reference sequence). Trimming stripped 2 bases from V and 5 bases from J, with 18 bases between. The CDR3 extends over 16 amino acids. The CDR3 loop reads CASSLRVGREKTEAFF. In nucleotides, the CDR3 is TGTGCCAGCAGCTTAAGGGTCGGCAGGGAGAAGACTGAAGCTTTCTTT.

V is TRBV28 and J is TRBJ2-7, with 7 bases aligning to TRBD2. With V trimmed by 5 bases and J by 0 bases, 13 bases remained unmatched. Germline CDR1 reads MDHEN; CDR2 reads SYDVKM. The CDR3 sequence is 17 residues long. CDR3 nucleotides: TGTGCCAGCAGTCGCCGCTGGGGACGCGGGAGCTCCTACGAGCAGTACTTC. Translation gives CASSRRWGRGSSYEQYF.